This TCR beta chain was captured in a study of cytomegalovirus exposure and HLA in healthy donors. Study findings and constraints: High sensitivity and specificity were reportedly achieved when the classifier diagnosed cytomegalovirus status. Across donors, sequencing depth was assumed by presence/absence analyses to be roughly uniform. There were several of the most significant clusters that appeared linked to common viral pathogens in a later analysis.

On this clone itself: Its antigen is unknown. One end of the junction does not line up with germline, which may come from a read error.

Primers for the PCR totalled 60 Vbeta and 13 Jbeta. Only in-frame clones appear in the TCRdb table, and some are missing; sequencing was by immunoSEQ multiplex PCR. Altogether some 150,000 clones are present, about 82% being singletons, with the ten largest covering roughly 7.6%. The origin of this receptor is a young woman in good health and CMV-seropositive. Sequencing was carried out using PBMCs.

This chain's CDR3 is CASSEDRLAEAFF. CDR3 nucleotides: TGCGCCAGCAGCGAAGACAGGCTCGCTGAAGCTTTCTTT. V gene TRBV4-1 combines with J gene TRBJ1-1, with D possibly TRBD1 on 6 matching bases. Germline CDR1 is MGHRA and CDR2 is YSYEKL. This CDR3 has 13 amino acids.